Following are 27 T cell receptor beta chains from one sample sequenced in a study of blood T cell repertoires in COVID-19. Assay used: immunoSEQ multiplex PCR; TCRdb lists only in-frame clones, some missing. The sample consists of approximately 130,000 clones, roughly 88% of them appearing once. The source material was peripheral blood. These receptors all come from a man aged 45 to 65 with acute or convalescent COVID-19.

The chain carries TRBV5-6 and TRBJ2-3, with 8 bases lining up with TRBD2. Germline V lookup: CDR1 SGHDT, CDR2 YYEEEE. J gave up 1 base and V 5 bases, and 0 bases lay outside the gene matches. This CDR3 is 13 amino acids long. The CDR3 nucleotides read TGTGCCAGCAGGACTAGCGGCACAGATACGCAGTATTTT. Amino acids: CASRTSGTDTQYF.

V and J are TRBV28 and TRBJ2-7, with a possible D match to TRBD1 (5 bases). Germline-derived CDR1 and CDR2 are MDHEN and SYDVKM. The V and J ends lost 5 bases and 1 base respectively, with 15 bases between them. The CDR3 has 15 residues. The chain's CDR3 is CASSPDSRFSYEQYF. For the CDR3, the DNA is TGTGCCAGCAGTCCTGACAGCCGCTTTTCCTACGAGCAGTACTTC.

The V call is TRBV3-1 (or the pseudogene TRBV3-2), the J call TRBJ1-4; the D gene is possibly TRBD1 (6 bases). V was shortened by 6 bases and J by 7 bases, with 15 bases between the two germline ends. The CDR3 is 14 amino acids. From germline, CDR1 is LGHDT and CDR2 YNNKEL (reference sequence). CDR3 residues: CASRETGRGEKLFF. In nucleotides, the CDR3 is TGTGCCAGCAGAGAGACAGGAAGGGGTGAAAAACTGTTTTTT.

By share of the sample, this clone is medium-sized. V is TRBV19 and J is TRBJ2-2; D may be TRBD2 (6 bases). V shed 1 base and J shed 2 bases, with 20 bases lying between them. Germline V gene sequence: CDR1 LNHDA, CDR2 SQIVND (reference sequence). The length of the CDR3 is 19 residues. The CDR3 DNA reads as TGTGCCAGTAGTATAGGTGTAGGCGGGATCGAAGGCAACACCGGGGAGCTGTTTTTT. Its protein product is CASSIGVGGIEGNTGELFF.

V is TRBV29-1 and J is TRBJ2-1; D is possibly TRBD2 (5 bases). The germline V gene has CDR1 SQVTM and CDR2 ANQGSEA. This CDR3 contains 14 residues. Deletions cut 6 bases from V and 3 bases from J, with 15 bases between. CDR3 region: CSVPLVALYNEQFF. The CDR3 region has the DNA TGCAGCGTGCCTTTGGTAGCGCTCTACAATGAGCAGTTCTTC.

The chain joins TRBV2 to TRBJ2-7; 8 positions agree with TRBD1. The CDR3 consists of 16 residues. Germline CDR1 SNHLY, CDR2 FYNNEI. V shed 10 bases, J shed 3 bases, and the junction held 17 bases outside the gene matches. The CDR3 reads CANDPRQGTGVYEQYF. DNA of the CDR3: TGTGCCAACGACCCCCGACAGGGGACAGGCGTCTACGAGCAGTACTTC.

This clone was detected only once. The V and J genes are TRBV27 and TRBJ2-1, with 8 positions matching TRBD1. The ends lost 3 bases at V and 6 bases at J; junction bases unmatched: 4. The CDR3 runs 14 residues. Germline loops: CDR1 MNHEY, CDR2 SMNVEV (reference sequence). Here the CDR3 reads CASSFRDRFNEQFF. In DNA form, the CDR3 reads TGTGCCAGCAGTTTCCGGGACAGGTTCAATGAGCAGTTCTTC.

The chain links TRBV19 to TRBJ2-2; D is possibly TRBD2 (5 bases). Trimming shortened V by 7 bases and J by 4 bases, and 13 bases separated the two germline ends. The CDR3 sequence is 14 residues long. The V gene's germline CDR1 is LNHDA and CDR2 SQIVND (reference sequence). The CDR3 DNA is TGTGCCAGTAATCATCCGGGGAGCACCGGGGAGCTGTTTTTT. Residues: CASNHPGSTGELFF.

This clone was counted a few times. This chain uses TRBV6-1 with TRBJ2-7; no firm D call. V gave up 2 bases and J gave up 4 bases, with 9 bases separating them. Germline values: CDR1 MNHNS, CDR2 SASEGT. The CDR3 covers 13 residues. CDR3 DNA sequence: TGTGCCAGCAGTGAATCAAGCGAGTACGAGCAGTACTTC. Translation gives CASSESSEYEQYF.

The V gene is TRBV19, the J gene TRBJ1-2; possible D gene TRBD1, 6 bases. This CDR3 has 16 residues. The V end lost 0 bases, the J end lost 5 bases, and 16 bases lay between the germline ends. Germline lookup yields CDR1 LNHDA and CDR2 SQIVND (reference sequence). CDR3 in amino acids: CASSIDMGHGIYGYTF. In nucleotides, the CDR3 is TGTGCCAGTAGTATAGATATGGGACACGGAATTTATGGCTACACCTTC.

The rearrangement joins TRBV11-2 to TRBJ2-7, with D tentatively TRBD1 (7 bases). V shed 4 bases and J shed 2 bases, with 15 bases lying between them. The V gene's germline CDR1 is SGHAT and CDR2 FQNNGV. The CDR3 spans 15 residues. The CDR3 bases are TGTGCCAGCAGCTCGGGGGCAGGGGGTACCTACGAGCAGTACTTC. Translating it yields CASSSGAGGTYEQYF.

This chain connects TRBV18 to TRBJ2-1, with TRBD2 matching over 11 bases. V trimming: 4 bases; J trimming: 8 bases; junction bases outside the gene matches: 7. The CDR3 runs to 15 residues. CDR1 is KGHSH, CDR2 LQKENI, per germline. CDR3 DNA: TGTGCCAGCTCACAGCTAGCGGGAGGATTGGATGAGCAGTTCTTC. Translating gives CASSQLAGGLDEQFF.

This chain joins TRBV6-5 and TRBJ1-1; D is perhaps TRBD1 (6 bases). Trimming left V 6 bases short and J 2 bases short, with 16 bases between. This CDR3 is built from 15 residues. Germline assignment: CDR1 MNHEY and CDR2 SVGAGI. For the CDR3, the DNA is TGTGCCAGCAGGGGTTCGGGACACACTAACACTGAAGCTTTCTTT. Its translation: CASRGSGHTNTEAFF.

V gene TRBV7-2 combines with J gene TRBJ2-5; 8 bases are a match to TRBD1. The CDR3 length is 12 residues. V lost 5 bases to trimming and J lost 10 bases; unmatched junction nucleotides: 6. The germline gives CDR1 SGHTA, CDR2 FQGNSA. The CDR3 sequence: CASSTNRGIQYF. Here the CDR3 DNA reads TGTGCCAGCAGCACGAACAGGGGGATCCAGTACTTC.

Turning to this clone: The conserved final phenylalanine or tryptophan is absent from the CDR3, which likely points to a read error. Because the CDR3's place on the DNA is in doubt, the DNA is left out and the CDR3 is given as listed by TCRdb. The chain links TRBV24-1 to TRBJ1-1. Germline V gene data show CDR1 as KGHDR and CDR2 as SFDVKD. Including both end residues, the CDR3 is 8 amino acids long. Here the CDR3 reads CATMSRLE.

The rearrangement joins TRBV4-3 to TRBJ1-2, with D unresolved. The CDR3 length is 16 residues. Germline-derived CDR1 and CDR2 are LGHNA and YSLEER. V gave up 0 bases and J gave up 2 bases, with 13 bases separating them. The CDR3 spells CASSQDGPGRNYGYTF. CDR3 DNA sequence: TGCGCCAGCAGCCAAGACGGACCGGGAAGGAACTATGGCTACACCTTC.

V usage is TRBV19 and J usage is TRBJ2-7; possibly TRBD1 for D (6 bases). V lost 9 bases and J 2 bases, leaving 23 bases between the germline ends. Germline V gene lookup returns CDR1 LNHDA and CDR2 SQIVND (reference sequence). CDR3 length equals 16 residues. Written as DNA, the CDR3 is TGTGCCAGCTCCTTCAGTTCAGGGGATGGGACCTACGAGCAGTACTTC. Translating gives CASSFSSGDGTYEQYF.

The CDR3 DNA reads as TGTGCCAGCAGGTCTAGCGGGAGCTCCTACAATGAGCAGTTCTTC. It codes for CASRSSGSSYNEQFF. This chain connects TRBV11-2 to TRBJ2-1, with 10 positions matching TRBD2. The CDR3 extends over 15 amino acids. Germline CDR1 reads SGHAT; CDR2 reads FQNNGV. The V segment lost 6 bases and the J segment 0 bases; nucleotides outside the gene matches: 2. Using reference TRBV11-2 and TRBJ2-1 for the parts outside the CDR3, the full variable domain is EAGVAQSPRYKIIEKRQSVAFWCNPISGHATLYWYQQILGQGPKLLIQFQNNGVVDDSQLPKDRFSAERLKGVDSTLKIQPAKLEDSAVYLCASRSSGSSYNEQFFGPGTRLTVL.

The chain carries TRBV5-6 and TRBJ1-3; D gene ambiguous. Germline loops: CDR1 SGHDT, CDR2 YYEEEE. V lost 2 bases and J 0 bases, leaving 9 bases between the germline ends. This CDR3 has 15 amino acids. The CDR3 reads CASSFIQASGNTIYF. CDR3 nucleotide sequence: TGTGCCAGCAGCTTCATTCAGGCCTCTGGAAACACCATATATTTT.

The rearrangement links TRBV6-5 to TRBJ1-5; maybe TRBD1 (5 bases). The V end lost 8 bases, the J end lost 7 bases, and 18 bases lay between the germline ends. Germline values: CDR1 MNHEY, CDR2 SVGAGI. This CDR3 is 14 amino acids long. The CDR3 sequence: CASGPPGGIQPQHF. The DNA of the CDR3 is TGTGCCAGCGGACCGCCGGGGGGTATACAGCCCCAGCATTTT.

The V gene is TRBV6-5, the J gene TRBJ1-5; TRBD1 matches 8 bases. Trimming removed 6 bases from V and 12 bases from J; junction bases left unmatched: 10. Germline assignment: CDR1 MNHEY and CDR2 SVGAGI. CDR3 length equals 13 residues. The DNA for the CDR3 is TGTGCCAGCAGCCGCGACCAGACAGGGGACCAGCATTTT. It translates to CASSRDQTGDQHF.

The rearrangement joins TRBV19 to TRBJ2-7, with unresolved D. The CDR3 spans 15 residues. The germline CDR1 and CDR2 sequences are LNHDA and SQIVND (reference sequence). The germline V and J ends were trimmed by 3 bases and 5 bases, with 17 bases remaining between them. In DNA, the CDR3 is TGTGCCAGTAGTATGGTCTCCTATGGGCAACACGAGCAGTACTTC. Protein: CASSMVSYGQHEQYF.

The chain recombines TRBV24-1 with TRBJ2-2; D is uncertain. Trimming took off 5 bases at V and 3 bases at J, with 3 bases between the two ends. This CDR3 contains 12 residues. Germline-derived CDR1 and CDR2 are KGHDR and SFDVKD. The CDR3 is CATSVYTGELFF. Here the CDR3 DNA reads TGTGCCACCAGTGTCTACACCGGGGAGCTGTTTTTT.

J is TRBJ1-2 and V is TRBV10-3; no reliable D call. This CDR3 has 12 residues. Germline V gene sequence: CDR1 ENHRY, CDR2 SYGVKD. V lost 10 bases and J 14 bases, leaving 23 bases between the germline ends. CDR3 sequence: CATKETGETATF. CDR3 coding DNA: TGTGCCACCAAGGAGACGGGAGAAACAGCTACCTTC.

V is TRBV5-5 and J is TRBJ2-5; D not resolved. The CDR3 sequence is 13 residues long. V was cut by 4 bases and J by 5 bases, with 12 bases left in between. Germline V gene sequence: CDR1 SGHKS, CDR2 YYEKEE (reference sequence). Here the CDR3 reads CASSRSYGETQYF. Here the CDR3 DNA reads TGTGCCAGCAGCCGATCCTACGGGGAGACCCAGTACTTC.

V gene TRBV18 combines with J gene TRBJ2-2; TRBD1 aligns across 8 bases. The CDR3 totals 15 residues. Germline CDR1 and CDR2: KGHSH and LQKENI. V shed 2 bases and J 1 base; nucleotides not matched to a gene: 0. CDR3 loop: CASSPGTGNTGELFF. The CDR3 DNA sequence: TGTGCCAGCTCACCAGGGACAGGGAACACCGGGGAGCTGTTTTTT.

The V gene is TRBV19, the J gene TRBJ2-1, with 7 bases fitting TRBD2. Trimming cost V 3 bases and J 7 bases; bases outside gene matches: 6. This CDR3 has 14 amino acids. Germline CDR1 LNHDA, CDR2 SQIVND (reference sequence). The CDR3 DNA reads as TGTGCCAGTAGTATTACGGCGGGAGTAAATGAGCAGTTCTTC. Protein: CASSITAGVNEQFF.